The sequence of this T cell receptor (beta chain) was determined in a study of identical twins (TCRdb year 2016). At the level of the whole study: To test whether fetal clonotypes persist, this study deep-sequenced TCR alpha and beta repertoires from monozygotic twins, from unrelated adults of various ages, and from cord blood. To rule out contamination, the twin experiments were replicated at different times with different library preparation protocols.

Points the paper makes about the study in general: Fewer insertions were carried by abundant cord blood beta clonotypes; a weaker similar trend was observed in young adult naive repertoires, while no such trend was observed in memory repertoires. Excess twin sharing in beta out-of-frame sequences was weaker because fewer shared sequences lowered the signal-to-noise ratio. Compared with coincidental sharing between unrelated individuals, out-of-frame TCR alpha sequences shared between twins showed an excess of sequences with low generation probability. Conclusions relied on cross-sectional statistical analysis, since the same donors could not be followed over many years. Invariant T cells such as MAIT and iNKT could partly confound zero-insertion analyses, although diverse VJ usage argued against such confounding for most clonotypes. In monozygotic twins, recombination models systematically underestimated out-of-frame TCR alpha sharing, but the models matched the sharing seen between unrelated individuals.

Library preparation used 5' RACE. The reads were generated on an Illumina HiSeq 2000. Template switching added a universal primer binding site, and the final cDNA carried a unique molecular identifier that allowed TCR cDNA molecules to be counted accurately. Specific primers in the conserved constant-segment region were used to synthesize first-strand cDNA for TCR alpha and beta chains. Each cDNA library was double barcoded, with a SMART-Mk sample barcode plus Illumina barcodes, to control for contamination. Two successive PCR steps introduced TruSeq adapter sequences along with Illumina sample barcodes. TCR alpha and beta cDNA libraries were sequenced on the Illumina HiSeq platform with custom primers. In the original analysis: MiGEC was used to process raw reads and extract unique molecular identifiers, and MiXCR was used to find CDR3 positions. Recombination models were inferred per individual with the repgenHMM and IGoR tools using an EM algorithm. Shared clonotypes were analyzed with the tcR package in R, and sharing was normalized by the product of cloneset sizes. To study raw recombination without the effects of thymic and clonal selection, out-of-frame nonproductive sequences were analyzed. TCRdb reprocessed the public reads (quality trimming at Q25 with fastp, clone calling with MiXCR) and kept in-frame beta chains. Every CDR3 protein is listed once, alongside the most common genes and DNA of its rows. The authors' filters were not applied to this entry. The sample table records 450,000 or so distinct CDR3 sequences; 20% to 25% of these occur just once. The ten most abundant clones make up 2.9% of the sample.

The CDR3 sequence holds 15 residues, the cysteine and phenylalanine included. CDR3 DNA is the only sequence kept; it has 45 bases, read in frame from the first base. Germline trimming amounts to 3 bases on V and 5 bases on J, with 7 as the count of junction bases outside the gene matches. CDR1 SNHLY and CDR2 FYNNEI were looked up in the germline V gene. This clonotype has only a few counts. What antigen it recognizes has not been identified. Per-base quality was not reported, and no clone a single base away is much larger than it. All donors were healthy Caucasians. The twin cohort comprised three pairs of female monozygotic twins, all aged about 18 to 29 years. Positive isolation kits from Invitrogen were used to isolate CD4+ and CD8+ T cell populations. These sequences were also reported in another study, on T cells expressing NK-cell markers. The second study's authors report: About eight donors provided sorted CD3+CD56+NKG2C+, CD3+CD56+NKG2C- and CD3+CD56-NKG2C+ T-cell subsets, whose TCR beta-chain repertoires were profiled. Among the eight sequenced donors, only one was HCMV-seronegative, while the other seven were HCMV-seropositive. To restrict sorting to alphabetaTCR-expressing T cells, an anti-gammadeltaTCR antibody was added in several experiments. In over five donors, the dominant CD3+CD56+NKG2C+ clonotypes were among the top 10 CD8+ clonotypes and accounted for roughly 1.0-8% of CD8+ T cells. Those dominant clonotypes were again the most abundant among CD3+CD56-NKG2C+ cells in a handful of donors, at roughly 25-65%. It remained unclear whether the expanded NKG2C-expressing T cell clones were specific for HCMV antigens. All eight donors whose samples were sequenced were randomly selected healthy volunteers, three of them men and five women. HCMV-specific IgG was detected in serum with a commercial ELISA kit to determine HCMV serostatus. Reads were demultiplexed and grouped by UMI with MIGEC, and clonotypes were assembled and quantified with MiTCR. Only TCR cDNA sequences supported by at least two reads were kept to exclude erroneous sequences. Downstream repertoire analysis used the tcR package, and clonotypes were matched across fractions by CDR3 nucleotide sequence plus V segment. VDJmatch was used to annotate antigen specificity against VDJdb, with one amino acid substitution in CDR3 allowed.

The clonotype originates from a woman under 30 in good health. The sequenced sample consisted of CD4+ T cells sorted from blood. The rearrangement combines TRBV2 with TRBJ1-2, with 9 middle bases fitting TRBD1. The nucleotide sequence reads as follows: TGTGCCAGCAGTGATTGGAACAGGGGGCATTATGGCTACACCTTC. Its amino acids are CASSDWNRGHYGYTF.